This TCR beta chain was captured in a study of cytomegalovirus exposure and HLA in healthy donors. About this clone: Its antigen remains unidentified.

The CDR3 has 17 residues. Germline V CDR1 and CDR2: LNHNV, YYDKDF (reference sequence). The data were produced by immunoSEQ multiplex PCR, yet TCRdb's version contains in-frame clones alone and is incomplete. The repertoire holds some 240,000 clones, around 87% seen once, with less than 1.5% in the top ten. Study conclusions and caveats: With high specificity and sensitivity, the classifier reportedly diagnosed cytomegalovirus status. The authors confirmed in vitro that a few CMV-associated chains were specific for CMV antigens.

What was sequenced was PBMCs. The clonotype originates from a woman in her twenties or thirties in good health and CMV-seropositive. The chain recombines TRBV15 with TRBJ2-5; 7 bases are shared with TRBD2. TRBJ2-7 explains the end of the DNA better; the J call may be wrong. This chain's CDR3 is CATSRGPTLAVSYEQYF. Here the CDR3 DNA reads TGTGCCACCAGCAGAGGGCCAACGCTAGCGGTTTCCTACGAGCAGTACTTC.